This T cell receptor beta chain was obtained from a study of blood T cell repertoires in COVID-19. Across the study: The samples span acute and convalescent COVID-19 from the United States, Italy and Spain.

V lost 2 bases to trimming and J lost 9 bases, with 8 bases between them. This CDR3 is 12 amino acids long. The V gene's germline CDR1 is MDHEN and CDR2 SYDVKM. Assay used: immunoSEQ multiplex PCR; TCRdb lists only in-frame clones, some missing. The sample has roughly 150,000 clones, less than 85% seen once; the top ten hold around 8%. A Seattle source enrolled patients during active infection and followed them longitudinally. J is TRBJ1-5 and V is TRBV28; no firm D call. The sequence derives from a woman in her sixties or seventies with COVID-19, enrolled during active disease. The sequencing sample was made of peripheral blood. CDR3 region: CASSLETRPQHF. In DNA, the CDR3 is TGTGCCAGCAGTTTAGAGACTCGGCCCCAGCATTTT.